This paragraph reports one T cell receptor beta chain. Its antigen is unknown. No much larger clone is present one base from it, and per-base qualities are unavailable. TCRbeta-specific cDNA was reverse-transcribed from about 520 ng total RNA using a constant-region primer and ProtoScript II reverse transcriptase. The TCRbeta libraries were prepared through three rounds of nested multiplex PCR following a slightly modified ARM-PCR procedure. Sample barcodes and Illumina adapters were attached in a final 25-cycle PCR using Deep VentR polymerase. Amplicons of 200-500 bp were gel-purified with a QIAquick gel extraction kit before sequencing. An Illumina HiSeq 2500 was used to sequence the TCRbeta amplicons with 250-bp paired-end reads. As for the authors' bioinformatics: Trimmomatic v0.33 was used to quality-trim the reads, and FLASH v1.2.11 was used to merge paired reads so that full CDR3 sequences could be recovered. V, D and J germline segments were assigned to the rearranged TCRbeta sequences using MiGEC v1.2.1b. VDJtools v1.0.0 computed clonotype statistics and Shannon-Wiener diversity indices. Except for diversity analysis, only each sample's 250 most abundant clonotypes were used in subsequent analyses to reduce sampling bias. Starting from the raw public reads, TCRdb applied fastp trimming at Q25, assembled clones with MiXCR and retained in-frame beta chains. Under each unique CDR3 protein, matching rows form one entry showing the most common genes and DNA. The V and J calls shown here were made by TCRdb, not taken from the authors' results. Present in this sample are approximately 300,000 distinct CDR3 sequences, around three fifths of which were seen just once. The ten largest clones represent approximately 9% of the sample.

This sample was taken from a study of tumor-infiltrating lymphocytes in primary liver carcinoma (dated by TCRdb to between 2016 and 2019). Regarding the research as a whole: Between November 2015 and March 2016, roughly five patients in China with histopathologically diagnosed primary liver carcinoma had surgical resection. Repertoires from technical replicates were highly reproducible, with mean shared-clone rates roughly 0.89 and correlation coefficients above 0.95. Across five regions of each liver tumor, along with adjacent normal tissue and blood, the study brought together TCRbeta repertoire sequencing, expression microarrays and whole-exome sequencing. The tumors of the five patients were staged as T1-T3 N0M0, with maximum diameters ranging from about 4 to 10 cm. Of the five patients (three men and two women, aged 30 to 69 years), four had hepatocellular carcinoma and one had combined HCC and intrahepatic cholangiocarcinoma. TCRbeta repertoire sequencing covered 35 specimens from 5 patients: 25 or so tumor regions, 5 adjacent noncancerous liver tissues and 5 peripheral blood samples. Roughly 3.5 to 7.5 million productive TCRbeta reads were obtained per sample, and no significant difference in read depth was found between tissue types.

On the study overall, not on this receptor specifically: Only a few patients were included in the study, and the authors note that the findings should be validated in a larger study. Because the samples were bulk and unsorted, CD4+ and CD8+ T cell repertoires could not be compared. Compared with blood, tumors had a significantly larger share of the repertoire taken up by the top 250 clones (p = 0.039). Repertoire overlap was higher between tumor regions (mean about 36%) than tumor-adjacent (approximately 17%) or tumor-blood (approximately 14%) pairs, consistent with antigen-driven expansion. Only the TCR beta chain was sequenced, so true repertoire diversity is likely underestimated because unpaired alpha chains were not captured.

RNA from unsorted whole blood was extracted with TRIzol reagent, and germline DNA was obtained with the DNeasy Blood & Tissue kit. Patients had chronic HBV infection and were treatment-naive at sampling. Before surgery, 3 to 4.5 milliliters of peripheral blood were collected into K2EDTA tubes. The sample was peripheral blood. The receptor was derived from a man in his forties with primary liver carcinoma and hepatitis B virus infection.

The bases read TGTGCCAGCAGCTTAAGGACAAGTGGGGGCTACACCTTC. It specifies CASSLRTSGGYTF. Recombination linked TRBV5-6 to TRBJ1-2; a tentative D match to TRBD1 spans 5 bases. V sheds 2 bases and J sheds 8 bases, leaving 13 bases between their ends. The CDR3 numbers 13 residues from cysteine through phenylalanine. Solely the CDR3 DNA is kept, with 39 bases framed from the first base. The germline V gene supplies CDR1 SGHDT and CDR2 YYEEEE.